This T cell receptor beta chain stems from a study of T-cell reconstitution after alpha-beta-depleted transplantation in children. Germline CDR1 and CDR2: SGHRS and YFSETQ. This CDR3 comprises 13 residues. V was shortened by 5 bases and J by 5 bases, with 12 bases between the two germline ends. This clonotype was counted only a few times. Unique molecular identifiers were incorporated during preparation of the TCRbeta library. TCRdb reprocessed the PCR reads with MiXCR, giving one entry per CDR3 protein. The table shows hundreds of thousands of distinct CDR3 sequences, with 10% to 15% occurring only once.

The sequencing here drew on PBMCs, taken before TCRalphabeta/CD19-depleted stem cell transplant. V usage is TRBV5-1 and J usage is TRBJ2-3; tentatively, D is TRBD2 (6 bases). The TCR comes from a girl aged 2 to 10 with congenital amegakaryocytic thrombocytopenia, due to receive a stem cell transplant. CDR3 sequence: CASSGIGGDTQYF. In DNA, the CDR3 is TGCGCCAGCAGTGGGATCGGGGGAGATACGCAGTATTTT.